This TCR beta chain was documented in a study of T cell changes during pregnancy in multiple sclerosis. Using immunoSEQ multiplex PCR, the repertoire was profiled, and TCRdb retains in-frame clones only, with some absent. The data show approximately 100,000 clones, about 92% seen once. The receptor's source is a female donor with multiple sclerosis, enrolled in a pregnancy study. The sample was peripheral blood, taken in the second trimester of pregnancy.

In DNA form, the CDR3 reads TGTGCCAGCAGCCAACCAAGCACGGGGTTACTTGGAAACACCATATATTTT. Translated: CASSQPSTGLLGNTIYF. This chain joins TRBV7-9 and TRBJ1-3; D remains ambiguous. V was cut by 5 bases and J by 3 bases, with 20 bases left in between. CDR1 is SEHNR, CDR2 FQNEAQ, per germline (reference sequence). The CDR3 consists of 17 residues.